This T cell receptor (beta chain) was sequenced during a study of blood T cells in healthy people across ages. Broader study findings: Naive T cell percentage by flow cytometry tracked strongly with beta diversity.

Per germline, CDR1 SGHTA and CDR2 FQGNSA. The CDR3 contains 17 residues. The junction had 19 bases not matched to a gene; V was cut back by 4 bases and J by 8 bases. The second PCR ran roughly 6 to 11 cycles with a sample-barcoded 5' primer and J-beta primers. The authors tagged each cDNA molecule using a template-switch adaptor with 12 random nucleotides. TCRdb fed the 5' RACE reads into MiXCR, producing one record per CDR3 protein. This table holds 1.5 million to 2 million distinct CDR3 sequences, over 25% found once. Isolation of PBMCs gave at least 6 million cells per sample. Concerning this clonotype itself: Its antigen is not identified.

Material: blood. The sequence was collected from a woman in her 30s in good health. This chain connects TRBV7-2 to TRBJ1-2, with 7 positions matching TRBD1. The CDR3 protein is CASSSEARQGLRYGYTF. As DNA, the CDR3 is TGTGCCAGCAGCTCAGAGGCCCGACAGGGTCTAAGATACGGCTACACCTTC.